These 14 T cell receptor beta chains were sequenced from one sample in a study of OX40 agonist ivuxolimab in advanced cancers. This table comes from immunoSEQ multiplex PCR, and its TCRdb copy is limited to in-frame clones, with some not included. The sample holds 75,000 to 95,000 clones; just under 95% are singletons and the top ten take about 11%. Material: CD4+ or CD8+ T cells sorted from blood, obtained in a trial of the OX40 agonist ivuxolimab. Source of these receptors: an adult with an advanced solid tumor such as melanoma, head and neck, liver or kidney cancer.

The J gene is TRBJ1-2, the V gene TRBV6-5, with 7 nucleotides matching TRBD1. Germline loops: CDR1 MNHEY, CDR2 SVGAGI. The CDR3 spans 14 residues. J lost 3 bases, V lost 6 bases, and 7 bases had no gene match. CDR3 protein: CASRQQGPYYGYTF. Here the CDR3 DNA reads TGTGCCAGCAGACAACAGGGGCCATACTATGGCTACACCTTC.

The chain has TRBV4-1 and TRBJ1-1, with TRBD1 identical over 7 bases. The CDR3 extends over 12 amino acids. V shed 7 bases and J 4 bases; nucleotides not matched to a gene: 3. Germline CDR1 reads MGHRA; CDR2 reads YSYEKL. The chain's CDR3 is CASKTGITEAFF. CDR3 sequence (DNA): TGCGCCAGCAAGACAGGGATCACTGAAGCTTTCTTT.

The CDR3 loop reads CASSVDPLGRGSTDTQYF. Written as DNA, the CDR3 is TGTGCCAGCAGCGTAGACCCCCTCGGGCGGGGGAGCACAGATACGCAGTATTTT. V gene TRBV9 combines with J gene TRBJ2-3, with 7 positions matching TRBD2. Germline CDR1 and CDR2: SGDLS and YYNGEE. The CDR3 is 18 residues long. The trim removed 0 bases at V and 0 bases at J, leaving 10 bases unmatched.

On this clone: One junction end disagrees with the germline gene, perhaps due to a read error. The CDR3 DNA reads TGTGCCAGCAGCCTAGCGGGGGGGCCCTACGAGCAGTACTTC. Encoded protein: CASSLAGGPYEQYF. This chain connects TRBV7-2 to TRBJ2-7, with 12 nucleotides matching TRBD2. The CDR3 sequence is 14 residues long. Looked up from germline, CDR1 is SGHTA and CDR2 is FQGNSA.

The chain carries TRBV10-3 and TRBJ1-5; unclear D gene. This CDR3 comprises 17 residues. Trimming took 2 bases from V and 0 from J, leaving 14 bases between them. CDR1 and CDR2 (germline): ENHRY, SYGVKD. The CDR3 DNA sequence: TGTGCCATCAGTGAGCTCTGGGATGCTAATAGCAATCAGCCCCAGCATTTT. Protein sequence: CAISELWDANSNQPQHF.

The J gene is TRBJ1-1, the V gene TRBV19; D perhaps matches TRBD1 (6 bases). The germline V gene has CDR1 LNHDA and CDR2 SQIVND (reference sequence). This CDR3 spans 14 amino acids. Trimming left V 4 bases short and J 0 bases short, with 9 bases between. Written as DNA, the CDR3 is TGTGCCAGTAGTACCGGACAGATGAACACTGAAGCTTTCTTT. Translating it yields CASSTGQMNTEAFF. Based on the CDR3 plus reference TRBV19 and TRBJ1-1, the full variable domain is DGGITQSPKYLFRKEGQNVTLSCEQNLNHDAMYWYRQDPGQGLRLIYYSQIVNDFQKGDIAEGYSVSREKKESFPLTVTSAQKNPTAFYLCASSTGQMNTEAFFGQGTRLTVV.

The chain is built from TRBV7-9 and TRBJ2-5; no definite D call. Trimming cost V 5 bases and J 5 bases, with 6 bases left between them. The CDR3 is made up of 11 amino acids. CDR1 and CDR2 (germline): SEHNR, FQNEAQ (reference sequence). The CDR3 nucleotides are TGTGCCAGCAGCGCCTCGGAGACCCAGTACTTC. As protein: CASSASETQYF.

This clone showed up just once. V is TRBV27 and J is TRBJ2-3, with D possibly called TRBD1 or TRBD2 (6 bases each). Trimming shortened V by 5 bases and J by 11 bases, and 23 bases separated the two germline ends. The CDR3 has 15 residues. Germline lookup yields CDR1 MNHEY and CDR2 SMNVEV (reference sequence). This chain's CDR3 is CASSLEPGAPGRQYF. The CDR3 DNA sequence: TGTGCCAGCAGTCTCGAACCGGGGGCCCCTGGTAGGCAGTATTTT.

The gene calls are TRBV5-1 and TRBJ2-1; D gene ambiguous. CDR1 and CDR2 from the germline V gene are SGHRS and YFSETQ. This CDR3 spans 13 amino acids. V was pared by 2 bases and J by 4 bases, with 7 bases between. CDR3 DNA: TGCGCCAGCAGCTTCCTGGGATACAATGAGCAGTTCTTC. Encoded protein: CASSFLGYNEQFF.

V and J are TRBV21-1 and TRBJ1-1. TRBV21-1 is listed as a pseudogene. The CDR3 runs to 14 residues. The DNA of the CDR3 is TGTGCCAGCAGGACTGAAGACTGGGGAGCTGAAGCTTTCTTT. Amino acid sequence: CASRTEDWGAEAFF.

V and J are TRBV27 and TRBJ2-7; 7 bases map to TRBD2. This CDR3 region has 16 residues. Germline CDR1 reads MNHEY; CDR2 reads SMNVEV (reference sequence). Germline trimming cut 2 bases from V and 4 bases from J; bases unmatched to any gene: 11. The CDR3 DNA reads as TGTGCCAGCAGTTTAGGTCTGGGCGGGGGAGATTACGAGCAGTACTTC. Its protein is CASSLGLGGGDYEQYF.

The genes are TRBV5-6 and TRBJ2-2, with 12 bases fitting TRBD2. V trimming: 2 bases; J trimming: 5 bases; junction bases outside the gene matches: 1. Per germline, CDR1 SGHDT and CDR2 YYEEEE. The CDR3 length is 15 residues. The chain's CDR3 is CASSFGTSGTGELFF. The CDR3 coding sequence is TGTGCCAGCAGCTTTGGGACTAGCGGGACCGGGGAGCTGTTTTTT.

CDR3 region: CASSQDSRGGRRRNQETQYF. The CDR3, as DNA: TGTGCCAGCAGCCAAGATTCGCGCGGGGGCCGACGACGGAACCAAGAGACCCAGTACTTC. The chain carries TRBV14 and TRBJ2-5; weak D call: TRBD2 (7 bases). This CDR3 comprises 20 residues. Germline V gene data show CDR1 as SGHDN and CDR2 as FVKESK. V was shortened by 0 bases and J by 0 bases, with 23 bases between the two germline ends.

As to this clone: A read error may produce the germline difference seen at one junction end. The V call is TRBV7-7, the J call TRBJ2-5, with a possible D match to TRBD2 (6 bases). The CDR3 is 14 amino acids. Germline assignment: CDR1 SSHAT and CDR2 FNYEAQ (reference sequence). This CDR3 reads CASSLAVRVGTQYF. Written as DNA, the CDR3 is TGTGCTAGCAGCTTAGCGGTCAGGGTGGGGACCCAGTACTTC.